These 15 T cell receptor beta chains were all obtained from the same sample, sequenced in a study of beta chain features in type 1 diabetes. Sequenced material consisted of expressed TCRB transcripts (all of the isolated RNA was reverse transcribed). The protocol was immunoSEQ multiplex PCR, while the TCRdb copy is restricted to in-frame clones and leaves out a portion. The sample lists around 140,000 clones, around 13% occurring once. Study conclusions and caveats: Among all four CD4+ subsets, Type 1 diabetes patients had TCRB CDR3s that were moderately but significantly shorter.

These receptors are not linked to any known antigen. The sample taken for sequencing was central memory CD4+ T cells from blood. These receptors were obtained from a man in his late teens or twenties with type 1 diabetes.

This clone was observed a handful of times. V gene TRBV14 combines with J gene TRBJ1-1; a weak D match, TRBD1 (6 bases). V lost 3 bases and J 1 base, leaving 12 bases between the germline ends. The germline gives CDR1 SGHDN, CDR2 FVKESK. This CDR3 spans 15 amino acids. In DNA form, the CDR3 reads TGTGCCAGCAGCCAGAACAGGGCGGGGAACACTGAAGCTTTCTTT. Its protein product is CASSQNRAGNTEAFF.

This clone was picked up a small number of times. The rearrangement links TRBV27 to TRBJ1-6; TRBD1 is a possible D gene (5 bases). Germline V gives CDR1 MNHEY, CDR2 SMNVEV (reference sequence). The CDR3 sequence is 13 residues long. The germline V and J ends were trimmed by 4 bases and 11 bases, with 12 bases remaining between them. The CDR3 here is CASSSDSWAPLHF. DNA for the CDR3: TGTGCCAGCAGTTCCGACAGTTGGGCACCCCTCCACTTT.

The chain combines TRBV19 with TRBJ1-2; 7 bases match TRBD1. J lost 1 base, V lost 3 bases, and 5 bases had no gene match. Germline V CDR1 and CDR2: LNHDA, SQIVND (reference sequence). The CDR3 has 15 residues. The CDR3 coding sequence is TGTGCCAGTAGTATTCCGACAGGGATTAACTATGGCTACACCTTC. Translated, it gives CASSIPTGINYGYTF.

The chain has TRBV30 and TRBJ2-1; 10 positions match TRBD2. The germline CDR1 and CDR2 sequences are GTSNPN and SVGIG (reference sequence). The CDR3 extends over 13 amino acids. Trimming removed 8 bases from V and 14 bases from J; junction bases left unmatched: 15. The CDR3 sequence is CAIRPSGSSKEFF. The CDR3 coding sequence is TGTGCCATAAGACCTAGCGGGAGCAGCAAAGAGTTCTTC.

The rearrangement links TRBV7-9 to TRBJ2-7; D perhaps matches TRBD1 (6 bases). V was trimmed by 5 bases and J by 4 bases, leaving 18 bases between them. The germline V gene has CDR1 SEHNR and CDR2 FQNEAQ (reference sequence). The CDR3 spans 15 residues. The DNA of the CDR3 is TGTGCCAGCAGCCCAGGGGTAGGGACCATTTACGAGCAGTACTTC. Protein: CASSPGVGTIYEQYF.

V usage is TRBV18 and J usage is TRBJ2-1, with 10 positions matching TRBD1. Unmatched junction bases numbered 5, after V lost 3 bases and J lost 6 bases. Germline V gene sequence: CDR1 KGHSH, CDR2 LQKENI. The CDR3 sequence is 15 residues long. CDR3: CASSPGTGEFNEQFF. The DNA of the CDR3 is TGTGCCAGCTCACCCGGGACAGGGGAGTTCAATGAGCAGTTCTTC.

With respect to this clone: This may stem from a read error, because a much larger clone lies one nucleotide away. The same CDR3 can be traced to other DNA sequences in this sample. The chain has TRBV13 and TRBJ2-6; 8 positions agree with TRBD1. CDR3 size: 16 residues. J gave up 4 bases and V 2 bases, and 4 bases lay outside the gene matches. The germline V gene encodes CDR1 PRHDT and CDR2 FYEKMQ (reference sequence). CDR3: CASSLNRGSGANVLTF. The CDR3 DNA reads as TGTGCCAGCAGCTTAAACAGGGGGTCCGGGGCCAACGTCCTGACTTTC. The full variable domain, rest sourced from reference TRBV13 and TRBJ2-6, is AAGVIQSPRHLIKEKRETATLKCYPIPRHDTVYWYQQGPGQDPQFLISFYEKMQSDKGSIPDRFSAQQFSDYHSELNMSSLELGDSALYFCASSLNRGSGANVLTFGAGSRLTVL.

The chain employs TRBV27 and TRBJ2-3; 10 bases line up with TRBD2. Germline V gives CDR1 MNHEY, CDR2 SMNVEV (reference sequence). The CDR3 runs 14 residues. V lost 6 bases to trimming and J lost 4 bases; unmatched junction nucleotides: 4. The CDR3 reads CASRSGGVPDTQYF. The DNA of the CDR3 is TGTGCCAGCAGAAGCGGGGGGGTCCCAGATACGCAGTATTTT.

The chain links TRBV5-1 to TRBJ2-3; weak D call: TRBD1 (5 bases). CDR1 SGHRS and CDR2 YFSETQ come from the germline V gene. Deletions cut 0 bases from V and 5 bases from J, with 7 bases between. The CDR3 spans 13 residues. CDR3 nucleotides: TGCGCCAGCAGCTTGGGGCAGGGAGATACGCAGTATTTT. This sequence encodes CASSLGQGDTQYF.

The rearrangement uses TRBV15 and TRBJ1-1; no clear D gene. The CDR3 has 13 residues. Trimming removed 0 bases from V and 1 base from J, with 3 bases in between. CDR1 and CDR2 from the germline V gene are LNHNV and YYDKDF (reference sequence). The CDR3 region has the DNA TGTGCCACCAGCAGAGAGTGGAACACTGAAGCTTTCTTT. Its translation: CATSREWNTEAFF.

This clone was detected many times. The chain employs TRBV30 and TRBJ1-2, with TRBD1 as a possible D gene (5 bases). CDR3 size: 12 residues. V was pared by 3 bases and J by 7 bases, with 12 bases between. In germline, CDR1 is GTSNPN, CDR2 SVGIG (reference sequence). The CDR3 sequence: CAWRSTVGGYTF. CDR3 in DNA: TGTGCCTGGAGGTCGACAGTGGGTGGCTACACCTTC.

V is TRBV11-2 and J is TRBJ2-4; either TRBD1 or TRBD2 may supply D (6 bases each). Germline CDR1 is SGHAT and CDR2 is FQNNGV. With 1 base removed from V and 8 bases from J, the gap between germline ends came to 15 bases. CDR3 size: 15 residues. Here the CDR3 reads CASSLGGAAAHIQYF. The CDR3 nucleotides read TGTGCCAGCAGCTTAGGGGGGGCAGCAGCCCACATTCAGTACTTC.

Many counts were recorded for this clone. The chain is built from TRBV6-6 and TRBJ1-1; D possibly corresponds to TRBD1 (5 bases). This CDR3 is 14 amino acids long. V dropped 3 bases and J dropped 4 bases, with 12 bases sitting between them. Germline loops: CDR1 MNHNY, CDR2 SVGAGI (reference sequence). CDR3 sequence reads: CASSYTRGVTEAFF. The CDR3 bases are TGTGCCAGCAGTTATACCCGGGGGGTCACTGAAGCTTTCTTT.

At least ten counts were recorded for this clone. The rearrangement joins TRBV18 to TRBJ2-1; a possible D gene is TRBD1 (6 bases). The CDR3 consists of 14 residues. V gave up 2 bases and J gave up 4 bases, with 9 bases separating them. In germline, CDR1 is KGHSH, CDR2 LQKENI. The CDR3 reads CASSPGQQYNEQFF. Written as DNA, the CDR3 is TGTGCCAGCTCACCAGGACAGCAGTACAATGAGCAGTTCTTC.

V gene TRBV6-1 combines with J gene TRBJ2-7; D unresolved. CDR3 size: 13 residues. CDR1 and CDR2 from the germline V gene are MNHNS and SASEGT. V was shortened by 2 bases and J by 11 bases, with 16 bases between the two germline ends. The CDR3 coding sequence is TGTGCCAGCAGTGAAAGCCCCCCCCGGATGAAGTACTTC. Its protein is CASSESPPRMKYF.